This TCR beta chain was identified during a study of cytomegalovirus exposure and HLA in healthy donors (TCRdb year 2017). General notes on the study: According to an earlier analysis of a few hundred of the donors, 150 million to 200 million T cells yielded 90 million to 130 million unique TCR beta sequences and more than 250 Gb of sequence data. The genetic ancestry cluster associated with self-reported Caucasian donors included 70% to 85% of the 398 genotyped donors. All discovery cohort repertoires had been generated using a single sequencing platform. Four to six DR-DQ haplotypes were handled as single units for association and clustering, since linkage in the cohort was strong. Typing coverage varied by locus: roughly 620-640 donors for A, B, C, DRB1 and DQB1; under 550 for DQA1; more than 600 for DPA1; approximately 450 for DPB1. HLA typing covered class I and class II loci at four-digit resolution. The study aimed to test whether cataloging public T cell receptors could reveal signatures of past pathogen exposure. Besides the first cohort of about 730 subjects, a separate validation cohort made up of around 120 different subjects was used. Using immunosequencing, the study profiled T cell repertoires from 640 or so subjects and related those repertoires to cytomegalovirus serostatus. In a later genetic analysis, genome-wide SNP genotypes for about 55% of the roughly 670 donors were used, and that subset was treated as a discovery cohort. The later analysis used no new phenotypic data to find candidate immune exposures, relying instead on TCR beta sequences and their occurrence across donors. A later analysis re-examined previously published TCR beta repertoires from 610 or so donors and added high-resolution HLA genotyping to investigate patterns of TCR occurrence. Around 330 gigabases of sequencing data and 70 million to 100 million unique TCR sequences made up an early release that covered fewer than 650 HLA-typed donors. High-throughput TCR immunosequencing, statistical association of individual TCRs with disease status, and machine learning were combined to predict cytomegalovirus infection status. To decide whether each TCR beta V gene segment behaved as functional or pseudogenic, an earlier analysis of some 600 of the donors relied on high-throughput TCR beta sequencing. On average, 235,054 unique TCR beta nucleotide sequences were sequenced per donor among several hundred genotyped donors of the cohort, with around 19% of those sequences being non-productive. Alongside the repertoire data, information on donor age, sex, ethnicity and CMV serostatus was compiled.

Points on this clone: It lacks a known antigen. The record has no base qualities; no much larger clone is one base away.

Measured from the cysteine to the phenylalanine, the CDR3 is 12 residues long. The CDR3 DNA has 36 bases and is translated from base 1. Trimming removed 6 bases from V and 15 bases from J; the gene matches leave 9 bases unexplained. Per the germline V gene, MNHNS is the CDR1 and SASEGT is the CDR2. Findings and caveats that apply to the study as a whole: Compared with equally common non-associated chains, HLA-associated TCR beta chains in a later analysis were more clonally expanded and had lower generation probabilities. The 87-base-pair reads could not distinguish some IMGT-functional V segments, including TRBV6-2 and TRBV6-3, so those segments were excluded. Most TCR sequences were seen in very few donors, while some public TCRs were found in many individuals. Because HLA typing was unavailable for some donors at each locus, only the typed subset was used in association tests. In both the original and validation cohorts, the classifier was reported to diagnose cytomegalovirus status with high specificity and sensitivity. The study gave a list of 150 to 200 TCR beta chains associated with cytomegalovirus. Three of the identified cytomegalovirus-associated TCR beta chains were confirmed in vitro to be specific for cytomegalovirus antigens. Specific HLA alleles were associated with over 15,000 TCR beta sequences at a false discovery rate of 0.05 in a later analysis. Sequencing depth was assumed to be roughly uniform across donors in the presence/absence analyses, though that assumption may not hold. Only TCR beta chains were sequenced in this cohort, and the absence of alpha or paired-chain data limited detectable features. In a later genetic analysis, a missense DCLRE1C variant was associated with V-gene and J-gene trimming of TCR beta chains, and the association was replicated in an independent cohort. Because counts were too low, 15 or so rarely observed V segments, including chromosome 9 orphons, were excluded from the earlier analysis of 587 of the donors. For the cohort, immune exposure information was limited to CMV serostatus. Broadly in line with IMGT annotations, most TCR beta V segments showed up in productive rearrangements about 90% or about 30% of the time in an earlier analysis of under 700 of the donors. A later analysis reported that several top co-occurrence clusters appeared linked to parvovirus B19, influenza, CMV and Epstein-Barr virus. In a later analysis, the rate of TCR association differed among HLA loci, with DRB1 alleles having the most associated TCRs and HLA-C alleles having the fewest. The authors suggested that the approach could potentially be extended to other disease states and immunological phenotypes. Linkage disequilibrium might explain the correlated functional status among segregating V segments, but an unknown experimental factor could not be ruled out. A further reported finding was that TCR beta sequences accurately predicted the HLA-A and HLA-B alleles for most subjects in the first cohort. A later genetic analysis reported fewer N-insertions in productive TCRs among donors in an Asian-associated ancestry cluster than the roughly 720-donor mean. A later analysis found that most CMV-associated TCR beta chains appeared HLA-restricted, with HLA associations seemingly driven largely by CMV exposure. A cluster of highly shared sequence variants was judged likely to be a technical artifact of the sequencing pipeline. When HLA alleles, especially DR and DQ, strongly co-occurred, TCR associations were difficult to assign to individual alleles.

The cohort consisted of 650 to 700 healthy bone marrow donors. All cohort members were sampled while nominally healthy, although unrecorded immune exposures were likely present. The donor tested CMV seronegative and was one of the 352 seronegative cohort members. Each donor provided a peripheral blood sample, and peripheral blood mononuclear cells were used for TCR beta sequencing. Genomic DNA extraction from the blood cell samples was performed with the Qiagen DNeasy Blood Extraction Kit. Libraries were constructed by the immunoSEQ multiplex PCR assay. For the multiplex PCR, a mixture combining 60 forward primers for TCR Vbeta segments and 13 reverse primers for TCR Jbeta segments was used. The CDR3 region of rearranged TCR beta genes was amplified from genomic DNA with a multiplex PCR assay. On the Illumina HiSeq System, the amplified TCR beta libraries were sequenced as 87-base-pair reads. In the original analysis: A later analysis tallied around 87 million unique TCR beta chains across the roughly 610 repertoires, and some 10 million of those chains were shared by two or more donors. To remove PCR and sequencing errors, raw reads were error-corrected and collapsed into unique sequences using a nearest-neighbor algorithm that merged closely related sequences. V, D and J gene segments were assigned by aligning CDR3 sequences to IMGT reference sequences. Each retained sequence needed at least a six-nucleotide match to both a V gene segment and a J gene segment. A rearrangement counted as productive if the CDR3 had no stop codons and remained in frame with V and J, and every other rearrangement counted as non-productive. CDR3 was defined according to IMGT convention as the region running from the second conserved V-encoded cysteine to the conserved J-encoded phenylalanine. In an earlier analysis of just under 600 of the donors, sequences lacking an unambiguous match to a single V gene segment were excluded. An earlier analysis of 500 to 700 of the donors classified V segments as functional when productive rearrangements were above 56.7% and as segregating when the standard deviation between donors was above 5%. A statistical classification framework was built to diagnose cytomegalovirus status from the catalog of TCR beta chain sequences. A later analysis assigned V and J genes by comparing TCR nucleotide sequences with IMGT/GENE-DB human TR gene sequences. A later analysis assigned CDR3 sequences and most-parsimonious VDJ recombination scenarios with the TCRdist pipeline. In a later analysis, each TCR beta chain was defined by its CDR3 amino acid sequence together with its V-gene family, and reads lacking a unique V-gene family were excluded. To address suspected cross-contamination and a sequencing artifact, a later analysis removed 450 to 700 highly shared, low-generation-probability nucleotide sequences. A later analysis calculated a clonal expansion index for each public chain from normalized within-repertoire ranks of inferred template counts. In a later analysis, generation probabilities were computed with a VDJ recombination model fitted to out-of-frame rearrangements, and the resulting probabilities were checked against IGoR. In a later analysis, hypergeometric tests were used to score TCR-TCR, TCR-HLA and TCR-CMV co-occurrence, with a repertoire-size bias correction applied to TCR pairs. In a later analysis, false discovery rates were estimated by permuting HLA or CMV assignments 20 times. In a later analysis, co-occurring TCRs were grouped using DBSCAN, with TCRdist sequence similarity added in when clustering inside HLA-allele-positive subsets. Co-occurrence clustering excluded repertoires with fewer than 30,000 or more than 120,000 public chains, plus five with anomalous nucleotide sharing. The immuneACCESS repertoire file appears here via TCRdb, limited to in-frame rearrangements. These files lack a portion of the clones; in checked studies, under half of the deficit traces to unresolved V genes, and the cause of the others is not known. The V and J calls and clone size are taken from that table; D and trimming were inferred from the DNA. For this sample the table gives roughly 140,000 clones, of which around 80% were detected only once. The ten largest clonotypes hold 2% to 2.5% of the sample.

This receptor chain uses TRBV6-1 and TRBJ2-1; the junction holds 9 bases that match TRBD2. The specimen was PBMCs. The clonotype comes from a man aged 30 to 39 in good health and CMV-seronegative. The DNA reads TGTGCCAGCAGAGGCCTAGCGGGATATGGGTTCTTC. The resulting protein is CASRGLAGYGFF.